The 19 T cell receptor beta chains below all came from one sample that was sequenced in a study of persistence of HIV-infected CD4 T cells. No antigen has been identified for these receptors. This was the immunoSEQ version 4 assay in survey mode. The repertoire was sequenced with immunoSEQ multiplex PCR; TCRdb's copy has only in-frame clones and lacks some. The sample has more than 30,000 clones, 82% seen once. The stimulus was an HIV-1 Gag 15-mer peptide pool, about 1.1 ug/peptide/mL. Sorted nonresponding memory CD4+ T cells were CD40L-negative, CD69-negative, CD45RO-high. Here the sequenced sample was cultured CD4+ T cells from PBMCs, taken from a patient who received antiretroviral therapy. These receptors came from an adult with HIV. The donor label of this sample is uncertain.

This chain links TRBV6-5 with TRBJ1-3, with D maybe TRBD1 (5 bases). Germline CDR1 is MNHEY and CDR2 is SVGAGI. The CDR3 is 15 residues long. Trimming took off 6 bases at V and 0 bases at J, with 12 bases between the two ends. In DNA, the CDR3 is TGTGCCAGCAGACCGACAGCTCTCTCTGGAAACACCATATATTTT. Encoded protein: CASRPTALSGNTIYF.

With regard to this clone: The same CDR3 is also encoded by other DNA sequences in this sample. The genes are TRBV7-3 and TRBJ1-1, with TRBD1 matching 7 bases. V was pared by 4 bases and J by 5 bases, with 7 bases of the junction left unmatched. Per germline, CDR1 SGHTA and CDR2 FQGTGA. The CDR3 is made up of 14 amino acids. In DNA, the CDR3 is TGTGCCAGCAGCTCGGGTGCAGGGGGAACTGAAGCTTTCTTT. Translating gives CASSSGAGGTEAFF.

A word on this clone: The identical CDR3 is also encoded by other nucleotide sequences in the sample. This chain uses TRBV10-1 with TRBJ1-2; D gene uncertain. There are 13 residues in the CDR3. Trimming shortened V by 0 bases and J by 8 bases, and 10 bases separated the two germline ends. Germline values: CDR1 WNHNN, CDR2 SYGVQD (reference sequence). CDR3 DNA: TGCGCCAGCAGTGAGTCGCGGGGTAGGGGCTACACCTTC. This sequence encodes CASSESRGRGYTF.

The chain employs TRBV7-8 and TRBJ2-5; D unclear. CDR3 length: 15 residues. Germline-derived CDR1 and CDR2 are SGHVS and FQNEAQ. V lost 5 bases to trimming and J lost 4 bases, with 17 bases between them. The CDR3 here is CASSTFRVARETQYF. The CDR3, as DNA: TGTGCCAGCAGCACGTTTCGGGTGGCACGAGAGACCCAGTACTTC.

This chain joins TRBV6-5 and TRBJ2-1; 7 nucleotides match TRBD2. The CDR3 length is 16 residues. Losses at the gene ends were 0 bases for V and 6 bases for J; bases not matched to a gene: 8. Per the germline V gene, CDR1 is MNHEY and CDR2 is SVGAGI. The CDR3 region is CASSYSTVGGSNEQFF. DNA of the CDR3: TGTGCCAGCAGTTACTCGACGGTGGGGGGGTCCAATGAGCAGTTCTTC.

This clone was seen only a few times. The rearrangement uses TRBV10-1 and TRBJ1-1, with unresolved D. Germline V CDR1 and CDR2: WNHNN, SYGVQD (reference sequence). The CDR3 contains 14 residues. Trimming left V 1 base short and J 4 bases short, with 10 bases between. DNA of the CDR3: TGCGCCAGCAGTGAGTTGACGGTGGGCACTGAAGCTTTCTTT. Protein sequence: CASSELTVGTEAFF.

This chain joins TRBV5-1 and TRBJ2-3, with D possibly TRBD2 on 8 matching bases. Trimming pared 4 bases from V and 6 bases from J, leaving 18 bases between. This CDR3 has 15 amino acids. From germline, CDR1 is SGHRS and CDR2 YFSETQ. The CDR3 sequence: CASSREGRGIDTQYF. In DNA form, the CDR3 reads TGCGCCAGCAGCCGGGAGGGCAGGGGGATTGATACGCAGTATTTT. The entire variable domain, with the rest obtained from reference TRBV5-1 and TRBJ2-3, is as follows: KAGVTQTPRYLIKTRGQQVTLSCSPISGHRSVSWYQQTPGQGLQFLFEYFSETQRNKGNFPGRFSGRQFSNSRSEMNVSTLELGDSALYLCASSREGRGIDTQYFGPGTRLTVL.

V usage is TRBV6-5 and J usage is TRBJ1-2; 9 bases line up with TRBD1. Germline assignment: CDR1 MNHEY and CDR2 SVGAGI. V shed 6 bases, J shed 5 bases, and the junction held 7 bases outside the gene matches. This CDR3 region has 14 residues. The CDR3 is CASSLGQGKYGYTF. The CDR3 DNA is TGTGCCAGCAGCCTAGGACAGGGGAAGTATGGCTACACCTTC.

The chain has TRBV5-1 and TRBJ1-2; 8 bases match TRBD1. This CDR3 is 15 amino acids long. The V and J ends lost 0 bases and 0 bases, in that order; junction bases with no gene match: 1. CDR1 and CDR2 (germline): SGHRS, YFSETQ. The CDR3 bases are TGCGCCAGCAGCTTGGGGGACAGGACTAACTATGGCTACACCTTC. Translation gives CASSLGDRTNYGYTF.

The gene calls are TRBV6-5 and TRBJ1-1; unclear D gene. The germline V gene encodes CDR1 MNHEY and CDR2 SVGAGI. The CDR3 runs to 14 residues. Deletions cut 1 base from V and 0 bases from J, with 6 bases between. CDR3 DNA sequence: TGTGCCAGCAGTTACTTTCGTATGAACACTGAAGCTTTCTTT. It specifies CASSYFRMNTEAFF.

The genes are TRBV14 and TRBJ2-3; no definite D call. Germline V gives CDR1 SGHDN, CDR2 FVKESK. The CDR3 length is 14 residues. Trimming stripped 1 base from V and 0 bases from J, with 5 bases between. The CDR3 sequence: CASSQGRSTDTQYF. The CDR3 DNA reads TGTGCCAGCAGCCAAGGGCGTAGCACAGATACGCAGTATTTT. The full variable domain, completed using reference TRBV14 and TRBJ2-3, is EAGVTQFPSHSVIEKGQTVTLRCDPISGHDNLYWYRRVMGKEIKFLLHFVKESKQDESGMPNNRFLAERTGGTYSTLKVQPAELEDSGVYFCASSQGRSTDTQYFGPGTRLTVL.

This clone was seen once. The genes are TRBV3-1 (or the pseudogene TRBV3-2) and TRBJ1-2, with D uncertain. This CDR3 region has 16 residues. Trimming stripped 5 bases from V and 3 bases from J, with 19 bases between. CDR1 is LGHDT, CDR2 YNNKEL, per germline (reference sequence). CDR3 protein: CASSLSGAAWDYGYTF. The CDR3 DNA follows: TGTGCCAGCAGCTTGTCAGGCGCGGCTTGGGACTATGGCTACACCTTC.

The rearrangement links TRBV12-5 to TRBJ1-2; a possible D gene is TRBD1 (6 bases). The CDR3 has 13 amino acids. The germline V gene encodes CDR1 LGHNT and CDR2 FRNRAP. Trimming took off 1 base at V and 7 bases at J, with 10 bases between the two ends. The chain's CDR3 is CASGLERTVGYTF. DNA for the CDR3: TGTGCTAGTGGTTTGGAAAGGACAGTTGGCTACACCTTC.

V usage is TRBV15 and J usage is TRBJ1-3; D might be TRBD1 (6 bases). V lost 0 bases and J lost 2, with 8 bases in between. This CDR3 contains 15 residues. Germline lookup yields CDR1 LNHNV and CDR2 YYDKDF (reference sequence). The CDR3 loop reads CATSRDPGAGNTIYF. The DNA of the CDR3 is TGTGCCACCAGCAGAGATCCAGGGGCTGGAAACACCATATATTTT.

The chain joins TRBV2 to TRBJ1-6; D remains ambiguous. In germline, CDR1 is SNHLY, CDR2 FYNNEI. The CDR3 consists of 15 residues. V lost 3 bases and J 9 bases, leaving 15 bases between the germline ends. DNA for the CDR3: TGTGCCAGCAGTGAGACGGATGGCACCGGTTCACCCCTCCACTTT. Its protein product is CASSETDGTGSPLHF.

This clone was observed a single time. In nucleotides, the CDR3 is TGTGCCAGCAGCTTAGGCGAAACTTCTCCCACTGAAGCTTTCTTT. Translating gives CASSLGETSPTEAFF. The genes are TRBV7-9 and TRBJ1-1; D unclear. The V gene's germline CDR1 is SEHNR and CDR2 FQNEAQ (reference sequence). The CDR3 totals 15 residues. Between the trimmed V and J ends, which lost 1 base and 4 bases, there was a span of 13 bases.

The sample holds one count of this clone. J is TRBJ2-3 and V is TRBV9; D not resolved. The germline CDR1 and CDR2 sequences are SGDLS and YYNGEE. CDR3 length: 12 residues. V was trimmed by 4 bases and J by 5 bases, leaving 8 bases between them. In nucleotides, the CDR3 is TGTGCCAGCAGCCGGACCGTAGATACGCAGTATTTT. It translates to CASSRTVDTQYF.

The CDR3 sequence: CASSLAQGAGGYTF. DNA of the CDR3: TGCGCCAGCAGCTTGGCCCAGGGGGCGGGAGGCTACACCTTC. V gene TRBV5-1 combines with J gene TRBJ1-2, with TRBD1 matching over 8 bases. Germline values: CDR1 SGHRS, CDR2 YFSETQ. V shed 0 bases, J shed 8 bases, and the junction held 6 bases outside the gene matches. The CDR3 spans 14 residues. Full variable domain (missing parts from reference TRBV5-1 and TRBJ1-2): KAGVTQTPRYLIKTRGQQVTLSCSPISGHRSVSWYQQTPGQGLQFLFEYFSETQRNKGNFPGRFSGRQFSNSRSEMNVSTLELGDSALYLCASSLAQGAGGYTFGSGTRLTVV.

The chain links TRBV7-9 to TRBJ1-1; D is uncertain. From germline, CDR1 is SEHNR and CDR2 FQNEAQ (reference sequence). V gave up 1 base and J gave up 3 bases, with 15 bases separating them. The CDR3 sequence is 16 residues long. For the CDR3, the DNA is TGTGCCAGCAGCTTAGAAGGTTTAGGACGACACACTGAAGCTTTCTTT. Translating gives CASSLEGLGRHTEAFF.